This record covers a single T cell receptor (beta chain). Its antigen is still unknown. This sample was taken from a study of CXCR3-negative and CXCR3-positive naive CD8 T cells. The CDR3 covers 16 residues. Germline V gene data show CDR1 as SEHNR and CDR2 as FQNEAQ (reference sequence). Among CD8+ T cells, naive ones were CD45RO-CCR7+CD27+CD95-. Findings and limits, study-wide: Naive subsets had comparable surface CD5; TCR strength was inferred from TRB CDR3 properties. Compared with CXCR3-negative naive cells, CXCR3-positive naive cells showed more hydrophobic TRB CDR3s.

cDNA libraries for TRB were generated by 5' RACE incorporating UMI labels. After re-calling the 5' RACE reads, TCRdb lists one entry per CDR3 protein, DNA absent. The repertoire table contains about 58,000 distinct CDR3 sequences. The gene calls are TRBV7-9 and TRBJ2-3; no DNA is available, so the TRBD1 call from TCRdb remains unchecked. The sample taken for sequencing was naive CXCR3- CD8+ T cells from blood. Subset described: CD45RO-CCR7+CD27+CD95- naive CD8+ T cells lacking CXCR3 (TNR3-). The TCR comes from a human donor in good health. Some clones in this sample may be carry-over from other donors' samples. CDR3 loop: CASSSPGGDSSDTQYF.